The subject of this entry is one T cell receptor (beta chain). This clonotype came up a few times. This receptor's antigen is unknown. No much larger clonotype is one base removed from it; base qualities were not supplied. The data are from a study of T cells after yellow fever vaccination (dated by TCRdb to the late 2010s). About the full investigation: The SMART-Seq v4 Ultra Low Input RNA kit was used to prepare libraries from fractions with low cell numbers. To follow T-cell clones before and after primary and booster YFV17D yellow fever vaccination, bulk TCR alpha and beta repertoires were sequenced over time. The cohort comprised two healthy male donors, one aged 18 to 30 and one aged 30 to 39 years. Bulk PBMC replicates and cell subsets were isolated from blood drawn at multiple timepoints before and after both primary and secondary immunization. The study at large found these results: A small fraction of clonotypes showed up in both the CD4 and CD8 compartments, probably as a result of convergent recombination. Most clones expanded after primary vaccination were re-detected after the booster (almost 97% of CD4 and about 88% of CD8), suggesting broad memory maintenance. FACS-sorted repertoires could contain abundant contaminating clonotypes from the bulk population, so computational filtering was required. Compared with the primary T-cell response, the secondary T-cell response was faster but weaker, reaching its peak on day 5 rather than on day 15. Because the study included only a couple of donors, the extent to which the findings can be generalized is limited.

Synthesis of TCR cDNA relied on 5'RACE template switching, a step that introduced a universal primer site along with unique molecular identifiers. Priming of cDNA synthesis was performed from both the TCR alpha and TCR beta constant segments. Two PCR steps were used to amplify libraries, with sample barcodes and sequencing adapters being added in the second step. Sequencing of libraries was done on Illumina HiSeq 2500 (2x100 bp) or NovaSeq (2x150 bp). In the original analysis: MIGEC was used to demultiplex reads and collapse the reads into UMI consensus sequences, and MiXCR was used for V(D)J alignment. Vaccine-responding clonotypes were defined with edgeR using replicate PBMC samples, requiring FDR below 0.01 and a log2 fold change above 5 up to day 15. Bulk clonotypes were assigned CD4 or CD8 identity according to which sequenced CD4 or CD8 repertoire held them at higher abundance. TCRdb reran the public reads through fastp at Q25 and MiXCR, keeping productive beta chains. Each entry is one CDR3 protein sequence, shown with its most common DNA and genes. These V and J calls rely on TCRdb rather than the paper's analysis. The sample yields fewer than 450,000 distinct CDR3 sequences; approximately 10% were counted once. 18% of the sample rests with the top ten.

V was cut back by 1 base and J by 0 bases, leaving a gap of 12 bases between them. Reading from cysteine to phenylalanine, the CDR3 counts 16 amino acids. The DNA shown is the 48-base CDR3, in frame from base 1. In the germline V gene, CDR1 corresponds to SGHRS and CDR2 to YFSETQ. The treatment or condition tag for this specimen amounts to: live attenuated yellow fever vaccine strain. At each blood-draw timepoint, two biological replicates of bulk PBMCs were collected. PBMCs were isolated from peripheral blood using a standard Ficoll-Paque protocol. TriZol was used to extract RNA from bulk PBMCs, from CD4 and CD8 fractions, and from dextramer-positive and dextramer-negative fractions.

Sequencing used PBMCs, obtained on the day of the first yellow fever vaccination. The source of this sequence is a man aged 18-30 years who received the YFV17D yellow fever vaccine. The sequence is built from TRBV5-1 and TRBJ2-3, with TRBD2 as a weak D call on 5 bases. The sequenced DNA is TGCGCCAGCAGCTTGCCGATGGGAGCTAGCACAGATACGCAGTATTTT. Translated, it gives CASSLPMGASTDTQYF.